The 23 T cell receptor beta chains presented below share a single source sample, sequenced in a study of beta chain features in type 1 diabetes. Of the isolated RNA, all was reverse transcribed, and so the sequenced material was expressed TCRB transcripts. The protocol was immunoSEQ multiplex PCR, while the TCRdb copy is restricted to in-frame clones and leaves out a portion. The sample consists of roughly 140,000 clones, about 7% of them appearing once. The sequenced sample consisted of central memory CD4+ T cells from blood. These receptors were taken from a woman aged 30 to 39 in good health.

The sample holds a few counts of this clone. The chain carries TRBV7-9 and TRBJ2-7, with 7 bases fitting TRBD1. The V and J ends lost 5 bases and 0 bases, in that order; junction bases with no gene match: 10. The CDR3 is made up of 16 amino acids. Germline V lookup: CDR1 SEHNR, CDR2 FQNEAQ (reference sequence). For the CDR3, the DNA is TGTGCCAGCAGCGCCCGACAGGGAGCAAACTCCTACGAGCAGTACTTC. Translated, it gives CASSARQGANSYEQYF. Full variable domain (outside the CDR3, taken from reference TRBV7-9 and TRBJ2-7): DTGVSQNPRHKITKRGQNVTFRCDPISEHNRLYWYRQTLGQGPEFLTYFQNEAQLEKSRLLSDRFSAERPKGSFSTLEIQRTEQGDSAMYLCASSARQGANSYEQYFGPGTRLTVT.

This clone has only a few counts. The rearrangement uses TRBV5-1 and TRBJ2-2; D is perhaps TRBD2 (6 bases). Between the trimmed V and J ends, which lost 0 bases and 0 bases, there was a span of 12 bases. The germline CDR1 and CDR2 sequences are SGHRS and YFSETQ. The CDR3 totals 17 residues. CDR3 region: CASSLVQGGSNTGELFF. CDR3 DNA sequence: TGCGCCAGCAGCTTGGTGCAGGGAGGATCGAACACCGGGGAGCTGTTTTTT.

The gene calls are TRBV7-9 and TRBJ1-5; TRBD1 is a possible D gene (6 bases). CDR1 is SEHNR and CDR2 is FQNEAQ in the germline V gene (reference sequence). V was pared by 4 bases and J by 3 bases, with 10 bases between. This CDR3 is 14 amino acids long. The CDR3 region has the DNA TGTGCCAGCAGCTCCAGGACAGCCAATCAGCCCCAGCATTTT. It encodes CASSSRTANQPQHF.

This clone was recorded many times. J is TRBJ2-3 and V is TRBV9; 8 nucleotides line up with TRBD2. The CDR3 totals 15 residues. Germline V CDR1 and CDR2: SGDLS, YYNGEE. The V and J ends lost 3 bases and 8 bases, in that order; junction bases with no gene match: 11. The CDR3 region is CASSEGGRSRGTQYF. The CDR3 nucleotides read TGTGCCAGCAGCGAAGGCGGGAGGTCCAGGGGTACGCAGTATTTT.

This clone has only a few counts. This chain links TRBV11-2 with TRBJ2-7, with 7 positions matching TRBD1. CDR3 size: 16 residues. Germline-derived CDR1 and CDR2 are SGHAT and FQNNGV. The V gene end was trimmed by 1 base and the J gene end by 3 bases; junction bases not matched to a gene: 9. The CDR3 DNA follows: TGTGCCAGCAGCTTAGTTTCCGGGACAGTGGTCTACGAGCAGTACTTC. It is translated as CASSLVSGTVVYEQYF.

This clone has just a few counts. The rearrangement uses TRBV27 and TRBJ2-3; possibly TRBD2 for D (6 bases). CDR1 is MNHEY, CDR2 SMNVEV, per germline (reference sequence). The CDR3 covers 14 residues. V was shortened by 4 bases and J by 7 bases, with 15 bases between the two germline ends. CDR3 protein: CASSSLASRNTQYF. CDR3 nucleotide sequence: TGTGCCAGCAGTTCGCTAGCGTCCCGGAATACGCAGTATTTT.

J is TRBJ2-5 and V is TRBV5-1; 9 positions agree with TRBD1. Germline-derived CDR1 and CDR2 are SGHRS and YFSETQ. There are 14 residues in the CDR3. V lost 0 bases to trimming and J lost 5 bases; unmatched junction nucleotides: 2. CDR3 nucleotide sequence: TGCGCCAGCAGCTTGGGGGACAGGGCGGAGACCCAGTACTTC. Translation: CASSLGDRAETQYF.

J is TRBJ2-7 and V is TRBV6-1, with 7 bases fitting TRBD2. From germline, CDR1 is MNHNS and CDR2 SASEGT. The CDR3 spans 14 residues. V was pared by 5 bases and J by 0 bases, with 4 bases of the junction left unmatched. The CDR3 here is CASSTGGGSYEQYF. CDR3 coding DNA: TGTGCCAGCAGTACGGGAGGAGGCTCCTACGAGCAGTACTTC.

This clone was counted between two and nine times. The chain has TRBV4-3 and TRBJ1-2; no reliable D call. V lost 1 base and J lost 2, with 11 bases in between. CDR3 length: 15 amino acids. The V gene's germline CDR1 is LGHNA and CDR2 YSLEER. Written as DNA, the CDR3 is TGCGCCAGCAGCCAAGGGCGGGCAGAGAACTATGGCTACACCTTC. It is translated as CASSQGRAENYGYTF.

This clone has just a few counts. The V gene is TRBV5-1, the J gene TRBJ2-7; possible D gene TRBD1, 6 bases. The V and J ends lost 4 bases and 0 bases respectively, with 14 bases between them. Germline CDR1 is SGHRS and CDR2 is YFSETQ. This CDR3 has 15 residues. CDR3 in DNA: TGCGCCAGCAGCGCGGCCAGGGGAACCTCCTACGAGCAGTACTTC. This translates into CASSAARGTSYEQYF. Together with reference TRBV5-1 and TRBJ2-7, the CDR3 gives the full variable domain: KAGVTQTPRYLIKTRGQQVTLSCSPISGHRSVSWYQQTPGQGLQFLFEYFSETQRNKGNFPGRFSGRQFSNSRSEMNVSTLELGDSALYLCASSAARGTSYEQYFGPGTRLTVT.

V and J are TRBV15 and TRBJ1-1, with D possibly matching TRBD1 (5 bases). Germline loops: CDR1 LNHNV, CDR2 YYDKDF (reference sequence). V lost 0 bases to trimming and J lost 1 base, with 9 bases between them. This CDR3 contains 15 residues. The CDR3 spells CATSREFTGNTEAFF. For the CDR3, the DNA is TGTGCCACCAGCAGAGAATTTACAGGGAACACTGAAGCTTTCTTT.

This clone was recorded many times. This chain connects TRBV29-1 to TRBJ1-4; 9 bases agree with TRBD1. V lost 5 bases, J lost 8 bases, and 9 bases stayed unmatched. The CDR3 covers 14 residues. The germline gives CDR1 SQVTM, CDR2 ANQGSEA. Written as DNA, the CDR3 is TGCAGCGTTCGGAGGGGACAGGGAGGGGAAAAACTGTTTTTT. Its translation: CSVRRGQGGEKLFF.

The sample holds a few counts of this clone. The chain combines TRBV5-1 with TRBJ2-7, with TRBD2 identical over 9 bases. Trimming cost V 4 bases and J 0 bases; bases outside gene matches: 8. Germline values: CDR1 SGHRS, CDR2 YFSETQ. The CDR3 extends over 16 amino acids. Here the CDR3 reads CASSLGTSLSSYEQYF. CDR3 bases: TGCGCCAGCAGCCTCGGGACTAGCCTAAGCTCCTACGAGCAGTACTTC.

The chain joins TRBV30 to TRBJ2-5; D is possibly TRBD2 (6 bases). Trimming shortened V by 3 bases and J by 10 bases, and 12 bases separated the two germline ends. The CDR3 totals 11 residues. Germline V gene sequence: CDR1 GTSNPN, CDR2 SVGIG (reference sequence). The CDR3 reads CAWRAYGGQYF. The CDR3, as DNA: TGTGCCTGGAGGGCTTACGGGGGCCAGTACTTC.

This clone was counted only a few times. This sequence joins TRBV5-1 and TRBJ2-7; TRBD1 agrees at 10 bases. Germline CDR1 is SGHRS and CDR2 is YFSETQ. Unmatched junction bases numbered 3, after V lost 4 bases and J lost 2 bases. The CDR3 is made up of 14 amino acids. CDR3 bases: TGCGCCAGCAGCCGACAGGGGGCCCCCTACGAGCAGTACTTC. Residues: CASSRQGAPYEQYF.

The rearrangement joins TRBV18 to TRBJ1-2; D not certain. CDR3 length: 11 residues. Germline CDR1 and CDR2: KGHSH and LQKENI. With 1 base removed from V and 6 bases from J, the gap between germline ends came to 3 bases. CDR3 in DNA: TGTGCCAGCTCACCACGCGATGGCTACACCTTC. Encoded protein: CASSPRDGYTF.

Remarks on this clone: Distinct nucleotide sequences in the sample also encode this CDR3. The chain combines TRBV28 with TRBJ2-5, with 11 bases aligning to TRBD2. The CDR3 totals 15 residues. Germline CDR1 is MDHEN and CDR2 is SYDVKM. V was clipped by 6 bases and J by 2 bases; unmatched bases: 5. The chain's CDR3 is CASSLTSGGQETQYF. In nucleotides, the CDR3 is TGTGCCAGCAGCTTAACTAGCGGGGGACAAGAGACCCAGTACTTC.

Only a few counts were recorded for this clone. The chain is built from TRBV23-1 and TRBJ2-5; 7 bases align to TRBD1. TRBV23-1 is labeled an ORF, and its function is uncertain. Germline trimming cut 11 bases from V and 5 bases from J; bases unmatched to any gene: 11. The length of the CDR3 is 13 residues. CDR3 sequence (DNA): TGCGCCCTCCGGGACAGAATTTGGGAGACCCAGTACTTC. It codes for CALRDRIWETQYF.

The rearrangement uses TRBV7-3 and TRBJ2-7; D possibly corresponds to TRBD1 (6 bases). This CDR3 region has 15 residues. The germline V gene has CDR1 SGHTA and CDR2 FQGTGA. The V and J ends lost 3 bases and 0 bases respectively, with 12 bases between them. CDR3: CASSLGVGASYEQYF. The CDR3 nucleotides read TGTGCCAGCAGCTTGGGAGTGGGGGCCTCCTACGAGCAGTACTTC.

V usage is TRBV7-8 and J usage is TRBJ2-7, with D uncertain. Germline V gene sequence: CDR1 SGHVS, CDR2 FQNEAQ. Trimming removed 4 bases at V and 4 bases at J, with 5 bases between. This CDR3 spans 11 amino acids. The CDR3 loop is CASSSQYEQYF. In DNA form, the CDR3 reads TGTGCCAGCAGCTCCCAGTACGAGCAGTACTTC.

The chain combines TRBV7-2 with TRBJ1-4, with D unresolved. Trimming stripped 4 bases from V and 2 bases from J, with 11 bases between. The CDR3 spans 15 residues. Germline CDR1 is SGHTA and CDR2 is FQGNSA. DNA of the CDR3: TGTGCCAGCAGCTCAGGCCAGGCGACTAATGAAAAACTGTTTTTT. Its protein is CASSSGQATNEKLFF. Full variable domain (missing parts from reference TRBV7-2 and TRBJ1-4): GAGVSQSPSNKVTEKGKDVELRCDPISGHTALYWYRQSLGQGLEFLIYFQGNSAPDKSGLPSDRFSAERTGGSVSTLTIQRTQQEDSAVYLCASSSGQATNEKLFFGSGTQLSVL.

This clone was recorded a few times. CDR3 amino acids: CASSRKTGDNQPQHF. The CDR3 bases are TGTGCCAGCAGCCGGAAGACAGGGGACAATCAGCCCCAGCATTTT. V usage is TRBV7-2 and J usage is TRBJ1-5; 8 nucleotides match TRBD1. The CDR3 is 15 residues long. The J segment lost 3 bases and the V segment lost 5 bases, leaving 6 bases of the junction unmatched. Germline CDR1 is SGHTA and CDR2 is FQGNSA.

This clone was counted many times. The chain employs TRBV28 and TRBJ2-1, with a weak D call TRBD2 (6 bases). The CDR3 totals 11 residues. Germline V gene data show CDR1 as MDHEN and CDR2 as SYDVKM. V shed 8 bases and J shed 4 bases, with 6 bases lying between them. For the CDR3, the DNA is TGTGCCAGCGGAGGGTACAATGAGCAGTTCTTC. It is translated as CASGGYNEQFF.